The clone carrying this T cell receptor (beta chain) was detected ten times or more. Germline V lookup: CDR1 LNHDA, CDR2 SQIVND (reference sequence). The CDR3 length is 15 residues. The V segment lost 5 bases and the J segment 0 bases; nucleotides outside the gene matches: 4. These data come from a study of Graves' ophthalmopathy and Graves' hyperthyroidism. The authors amplified TCR beta CDR3 regions from RNA transcripts. In the first round, RT-PCR was carried out with HTBI primers, and a multiplex PCR formed the second round. TCRdb reprocessed the multiplex PCR reads with MiXCR, giving one entry per CDR3 protein. This repertoire shows roughly 500,000 distinct CDR3 sequences, around 15% found once; its top ten account for 9.8%.

The chain is built from TRBV19 and TRBJ1-5; TRBD1 matches 7 bases. The sequenced material came from blood. The source is a woman in her twenties or thirties with Graves' ophthalmopathy. The CDR3: CASSYRGYSNQPQHF. CDR3 bases: TGTGCCAGTAGTTACAGGGGTTATAGCAATCAGCCCCAGCATTTT.